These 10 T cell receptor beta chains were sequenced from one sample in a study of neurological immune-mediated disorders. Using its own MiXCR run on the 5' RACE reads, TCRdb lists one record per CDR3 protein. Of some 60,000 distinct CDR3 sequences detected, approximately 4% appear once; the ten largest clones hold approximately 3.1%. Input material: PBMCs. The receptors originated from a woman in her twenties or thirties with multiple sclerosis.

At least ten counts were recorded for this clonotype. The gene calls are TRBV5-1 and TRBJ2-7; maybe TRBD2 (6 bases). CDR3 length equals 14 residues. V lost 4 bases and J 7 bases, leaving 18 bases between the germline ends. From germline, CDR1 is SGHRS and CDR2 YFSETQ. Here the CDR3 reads CASSLTGVSREQYF. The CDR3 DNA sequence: TGCGCCAGCAGCCTCACGGGGGTCTCCCGAGAGCAGTACTTC.

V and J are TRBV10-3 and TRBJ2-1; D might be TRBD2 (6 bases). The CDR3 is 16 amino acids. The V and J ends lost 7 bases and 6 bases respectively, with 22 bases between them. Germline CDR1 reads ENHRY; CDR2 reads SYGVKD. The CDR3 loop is CAIKAAGGSGLNEQFF. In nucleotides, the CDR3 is TGTGCCATCAAAGCAGCGGGCGGATCAGGTCTCAATGAGCAGTTCTTC.

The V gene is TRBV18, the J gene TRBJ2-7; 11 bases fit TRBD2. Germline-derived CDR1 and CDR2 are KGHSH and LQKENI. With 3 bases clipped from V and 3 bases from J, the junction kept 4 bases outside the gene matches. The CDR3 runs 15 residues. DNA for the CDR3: TGTGCCAGCTCACCTGGGACTAGCGGTAACTACGAGCAGTACTTC. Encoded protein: CASSPGTSGNYEQYF.

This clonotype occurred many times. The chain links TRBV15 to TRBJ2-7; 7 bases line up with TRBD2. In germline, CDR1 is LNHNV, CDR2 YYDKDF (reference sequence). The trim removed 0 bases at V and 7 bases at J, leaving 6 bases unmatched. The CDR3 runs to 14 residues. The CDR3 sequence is CATSRDLYGGEQYF. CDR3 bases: TGTGCCACCAGCAGAGATCTTTACGGGGGGGAGCAGTACTTC.

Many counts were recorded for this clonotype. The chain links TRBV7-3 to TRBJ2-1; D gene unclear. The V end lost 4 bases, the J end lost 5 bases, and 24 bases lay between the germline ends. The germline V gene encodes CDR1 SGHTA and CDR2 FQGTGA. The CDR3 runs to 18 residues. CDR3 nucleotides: TGTGCCAGCAGCTCCATCCCAATGGGCCTTTTTGGGGACAATGAGCAGTTCTTC. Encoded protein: CASSSIPMGLFGDNEQFF.

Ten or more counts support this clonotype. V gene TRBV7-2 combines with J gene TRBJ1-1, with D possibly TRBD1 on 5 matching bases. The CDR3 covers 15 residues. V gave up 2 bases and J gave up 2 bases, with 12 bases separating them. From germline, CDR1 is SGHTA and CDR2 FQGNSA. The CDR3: CASSLSGTANTEAFF. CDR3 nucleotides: TGTGCCAGCAGCTTATCCGGGACGGCTAACACTGAAGCTTTCTTT.

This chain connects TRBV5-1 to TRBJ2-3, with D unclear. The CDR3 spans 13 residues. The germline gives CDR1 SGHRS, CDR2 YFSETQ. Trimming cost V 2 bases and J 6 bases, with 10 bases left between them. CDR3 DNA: TGCGCCAGCAGCTTCCGACTTGCTGATACGCAGTATTTT. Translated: CASSFRLADTQYF.

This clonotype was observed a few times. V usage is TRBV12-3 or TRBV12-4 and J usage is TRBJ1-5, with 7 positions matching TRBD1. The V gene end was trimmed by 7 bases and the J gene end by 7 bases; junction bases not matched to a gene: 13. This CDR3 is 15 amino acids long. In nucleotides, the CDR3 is TGTGCCAGCACCTTGACAGGGCTCCCTAGGCAGCCCCAGCATTTT. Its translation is CASTLTGLPRQPQHF.

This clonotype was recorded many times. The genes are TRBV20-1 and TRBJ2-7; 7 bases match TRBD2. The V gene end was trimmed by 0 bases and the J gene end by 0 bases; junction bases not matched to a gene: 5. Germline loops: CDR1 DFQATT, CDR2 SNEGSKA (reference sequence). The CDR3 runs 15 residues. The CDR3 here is CSARDPSGNSYEQYF. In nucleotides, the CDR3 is TGCAGTGCTAGAGATCCTAGCGGAAACTCCTACGAGCAGTACTTC.

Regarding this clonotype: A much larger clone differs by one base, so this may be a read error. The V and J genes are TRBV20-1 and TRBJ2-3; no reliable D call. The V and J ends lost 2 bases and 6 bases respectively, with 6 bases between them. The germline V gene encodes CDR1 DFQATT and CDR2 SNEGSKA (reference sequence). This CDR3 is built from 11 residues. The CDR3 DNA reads TGCAGTGCTAGACACGGGGATACGCAGTATTTT. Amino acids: CSARHGDTQYF.